The rows below give T cell receptor beta chains drawn from one sample of a study of shared T cell receptors in the human thymus. Here immunoSEQ multiplex PCR was the method, and the copy in TCRdb shows in-frame clones only, minus some. The table includes hundreds of thousands of clones, about 87% detected once. The data were also submitted as part of a second study, on human thymus T cells.

Sequenced sample: thymocytes. These receptors all come from a boy in the first two years of life with a congenital heart defect. CDR3s include the opening cysteine and the closing phenylalanine or tryptophan. Each record gives: J gene, clone size, D gene, V gene, CDR3 protein, CDR3 DNA. D genes are given only for firm matches. The listing skips clone size in some rows; elsewhere it reads once, few, many or a size class.

J gene: TRBJ2-3; clone size: -; D gene: TRBD2; V gene: TRBV29-1; CDR3 protein: CSVRGTSGHASTDTQYF; CDR3 DNA: TGCAGCGTTCGAGGGACTAGCGGGCACGCTAGCACAGATACGCAGTATTTT
J gene: TRBJ2-7; clone size: -; D gene: TRBD1; V gene: TRBV28; CDR3 protein: CASRGTGGDLYEQYF; CDR3 DNA: TGTGCCAGCAGGGGGACAGGGGGAGACCTTTACGAGCAGTACTTC
J gene: TRBJ2-7; clone size: few; D gene: -; V gene: TRBV27; CDR3 protein: CASSLCTGCGYEQYF; CDR3 DNA: TGTGCCAGCAGTTTATGCACAGGTTGTGGCTACGAGCAGTACTTC
J gene: TRBJ2-7; clone size: once; D gene: -; V gene: TRBV7-8; CDR3 protein: CASSLAQWTDPYEQYF; CDR3 DNA: TGTGCCAGCAGCTTAGCCCAGTGGACAGACCCCTACGAGCAGTACTTC
J gene: TRBJ2-1; clone size: -; D gene: TRBD2; V gene: TRBV5-4; CDR3 protein: CASGPSGANNEQFF; CDR3 DNA: TGTGCCAGCGGCCCTAGCGGAGCGAACAATGAGCAGTTCTTC
J gene: TRBJ2-1; clone size: -; D gene: TRBD2; V gene: TRBV29-1; CDR3 protein: CSVESWTSGRAVAYNEQFF; CDR3 DNA: TGCAGCGTTGAAAGCTGGACTAGCGGGAGGGCGGTCGCCTACAATGAGCAGTTCTTC
J gene: TRBJ1-3; clone size: -; D gene: -; V gene: TRBV5-4; CDR3 protein: CASSLGGGTPSGNTIYF; CDR3 DNA: TGTGCCAGCAGCTTGGGCGGGGGGACACCCTCTGGAAACACCATATATTTT
J gene: TRBJ1-1; clone size: -; D gene: -; V gene: TRBV6-1; CDR3 protein: CASGLPGPPGTEAFF; CDR3 DNA: TGTGCCAGCGGACTCCCCGGTCCCCCCGGGACTGAAGCTTTCTTT
J gene: TRBJ2-5; clone size: -; D gene: TRBD2; V gene: TRBV2; CDR3 protein: CAQLAGAGETQYF; CDR3 DNA: TGTGCCCAGCTAGCGGGGGCAGGAGAGACCCAGTACTTC
J gene: TRBJ2-2; clone size: -; D gene: -; V gene: TRBV4-3; CDR3 protein: CASSQDRVEFVTGELFF; CDR3 DNA: TGCGCCAGCAGCCAAGACAGGGTGGAGTTTGTCACCGGGGAGCTGTTTTTT
J gene: TRBJ1-6; clone size: -; D gene: -; V gene: TRBV4-3; CDR3 protein: CASSQDASVWESSYNSPLHF; CDR3 DNA: TGCGCCAGCAGCCAAGATGCATCCGTCTGGGAGAGCTCCTATAATTCACCCCTCCACTTT
J gene: TRBJ1-5; clone size: -; D gene: -; V gene: TRBV6-6; CDR3 protein: CASSPGEGPNQPQHF; CDR3 DNA: TGTGCCAGCAGTCCAGGGGAAGGGCCAAATCAGCCCCAGCATTTT
J gene: TRBJ2-7; clone size: -; D gene: TRBD1; V gene: TRBV11-2; CDR3 protein: CASSSTGTGTYEQYF; CDR3 DNA: TGTGCCAGCAGCTCAACCGGGACAGGGACCTACGAGCAGTACTTC
J gene: TRBJ2-6; clone size: -; D gene: -; V gene: TRBV5-6; CDR3 protein: CASSFVGGLSGANVLTF; CDR3 DNA: TGTGCCAGCAGCTTCGTAGGCGGACTTTCTGGGGCCAACGTCCTGACTTTC
J gene: TRBJ1-2; clone size: -; D gene: TRBD1; V gene: TRBV6-5; CDR3 protein: CASGGQAPNYGYTF; CDR3 DNA: TGTGCCAGCGGGGGACAGGCGCCTAACTATGGCTACACCTTC
J gene: TRBJ2-3; clone size: -; D gene: -; V gene: TRBV4-3; CDR3 protein: CASSQDPGDTQYF; CDR3 DNA: TGCGCCAGCAGCCAAGACCCGGGGGATACGCAGTATTTT
J gene: TRBJ1-4; clone size: -; D gene: -; V gene: TRBV10-3; CDR3 protein: CAISEFQTDHLEKLFF; CDR3 DNA: TGTGCCATCAGTGAGTTCCAGACAGACCACCTTGAAAAACTGTTTTTT
J gene: TRBJ1-6; clone size: -; D gene: -; V gene: TRBV6-7; CDR3 protein: CASSQGNRSSPLHF; CDR3 DNA: TGTGCCAGCAGTCAGGGTAATCGGTCGTCCCCCCTCCACTTT
J gene: TRBJ2-2; clone size: -; D gene: TRBD2; V gene: TRBV9; CDR3 protein: CASSVRGGRNTGELFF; CDR3 DNA: TGTGCCAGCAGCGTGCGGGGGGGACGGAACACCGGGGAGCTGTTTTTT
J gene: TRBJ2-5; clone size: -; D gene: TRBD1; V gene: TRBV28; CDR3 protein: CASSSRDRVFQETQYF; CDR3 DNA: TGTGCCAGCAGTTCACGGGACAGGGTATTCCAAGAGACCCAGTACTTC
J gene: TRBJ1-5; clone size: -; D gene: TRBD1; V gene: TRBV7-2; CDR3 protein: CASSPVDRGKGQPQHF; CDR3 DNA: TGTGCCAGCAGCCCCGTGGACAGGGGTAAAGGTCAGCCCCAGCATTTT
J gene: TRBJ2-4; clone size: -; D gene: -; V gene: TRBV11-2; CDR3 protein: CASSLNGEDIQYF; CDR3 DNA: TGTGCCAGCAGCCTAAATGGTGAGGACATTCAGTACTTC
J gene: TRBJ2-7; clone size: -; D gene: -; V gene: TRBV5-1; CDR3 protein: CASSLGDWGEEPYEQYF; CDR3 DNA: TGCGCCAGCAGCTTGGGGGATTGGGGCGAGGAACCCTACGAGCAGTACTTC
J gene: TRBJ2-2; clone size: few; D gene: TRBD1; V gene: TRBV5-4; CDR3 protein: CASRGTGPRAGELFF; CDR3 DNA: TGTGCCAGCAGGGGGACAGGCCCCAGGGCCGGGGAGCTGTTTTTT
J gene: TRBJ2-2; clone size: -; D gene: TRBD1; V gene: TRBV30; CDR3 protein: CAWSVQTGDTGELFF; CDR3 DNA: TGTGCCTGGAGTGTACAGACAGGGGACACCGGGGAGCTGTTTTTT
J gene: TRBJ1-4; clone size: -; D gene: -; V gene: TRBV7-2; CDR3 protein: CASSRPGGDEKLFF; CDR3 DNA: TGTGCCAGCAGCCGCCCGGGGGGGGATGAAAAACTGTTTTTT
J gene: TRBJ2-3; clone size: -; D gene: TRBD2; V gene: TRBV4-3; CDR3 protein: CASSQDPQRGGPDTQYF; CDR3 DNA: TGCGCCAGCAGCCAAGATCCCCAGCGGGGGGGCCCAGATACGCAGTATTTT
J gene: TRBJ2-4; clone size: -; D gene: -; V gene: TRBV27; CDR3 protein: CASGRGGGAKSIYF; CDR3 DNA: TGTGCCAGCGGGCGAGGGGGCGGGGCAAAATCAATCTACTTC
J gene: TRBJ2-5; clone size: once; D gene: -; V gene: TRBV19; CDR3 protein: CASSETDKETQYF; CDR3 DNA: TGTGCCAGTAGTGAGACAGACAAAGAGACCCAGTACTTC
J gene: TRBJ2-7; clone size: -; D gene: TRBD2; V gene: TRBV20-1; CDR3 protein: CSGEGNYEQYF; CDR3 DNA: TGCAGTGGGGAGGGTAATTACGAGCAGTACTTC
J gene: TRBJ2-3; clone size: -; D gene: TRBD1; V gene: TRBV7-9; CDR3 protein: CASSLAKTGKLDTQYF; CDR3 DNA: TGTGCCAGCAGCTTAGCTAAGACAGGGAAGCTAGATACGCAGTATTTT
J gene: TRBJ1-2; clone size: -; D gene: TRBD1; V gene: TRBV27; CDR3 protein: CASSRLPRGRGIYGYTF; CDR3 DNA: TGTGCCAGCAGCAGACTCCCACGGGGCAGGGGGATCTATGGCTACACCTTC
J gene: TRBJ1-1; clone size: -; D gene: TRBD1; V gene: TRBV9; CDR3 protein: CASSAGQVSDAFF; CDR3 DNA: TGTGCCAGCAGCGCCGGACAGGTTTCCGACGCTTTCTTT
J gene: TRBJ1-1; clone size: -; D gene: -; V gene: TRBV4-3; CDR3 protein: CASSQGAKVGGTEAFF; CDR3 DNA: TGCGCCAGCAGCCAAGGGGCTAAGGTTGGGGGGACTGAAGCCTTCTTT
J gene: TRBJ2-7; clone size: -; D gene: -; V gene: TRBV27; CDR3 protein: CASSPSPGAGGYEQYF; CDR3 DNA: TGTGCCAGCAGTCCATCCCCCGGCGCAGGTGGGTACGAGCAGTACTTC